What follows describes a single T cell receptor beta chain. The antigen remains unidentified. The sample is drawn from a study of T cells in Graves' hyperthyroidism and ophthalmopathy. Broader study findings: Ophthalmopathy got predicted by the model a median approximately 6.3 months before its onset. Blood also carried most thyroid clonotypes expanded above 0.001.

Germline V gene data show CDR1 as WSHSY and CDR2 as SAAADI. This CDR3 region has 13 residues. V was cut by 5 bases and J by 6 bases, with 11 bases left in between. The CDR3 regions of TCR beta were amplified from RNA transcripts. Researchers ran a first-round RT-PCR on the TCR CDR3 using the HTBI primer set. TCRdb analysed the multiplex PCR reads with MiXCR anew, one entry per CDR3 protein. The sample yields about 410,000 distinct CDR3 sequences, over 12% seen once. This sequence was found in a man younger than 35 with Graves' ophthalmopathy. The sequenced sample consisted of blood. The chain links TRBV10-2 to TRBJ1-5; D remains ambiguous. The CDR3 reads CASSSRVGQPQHF. In nucleotides, the CDR3 is TGCGCCAGCAGTAGCCGGGTCGGTCAGCCCCAGCATTTT.